This T cell receptor (beta chain) stems from a study of neoadjuvant anti-PD-1 for oral cavity cancer. No culture or expansion preceded analysis of these blood cells. The V and J ends lost 5 bases and 4 bases respectively, with 11 bases between them. Germline CDR1 is GTSNPN and CDR2 is SVGIG (reference sequence). This CDR3 is 13 amino acids long. The repertoire was sequenced with immunoSEQ multiplex PCR; TCRdb's copy has only in-frame clones and lacks some. The table includes fewer than 20,000 clones, about 66% detected once. This sequence was found in a person between 40 and 85 years old with oral cavity squamous cell carcinoma. The rearrangement joins TRBV30 to TRBJ1-4; D uncertain. This sample comprised PBMCs, obtained before nivolumab (anti-PD-1) treatment. The CDR3, as DNA: TGTGCCTGGTGTAGTCCGTTTAATGAAAAACTGTTTTTT. Translation gives CAWCSPFNEKLFF.